This T cell receptor beta chain was recovered during a study of post-analysis software for immune sequencing data. Overall study context: Several disease courses (relapsing-remitting, secondary progressive and progressive-relapsing) of multiple sclerosis were included. Study-wide results and limits: Four or five TRBV segments, TRBV5-6, TRBV5-1 and TRBV20-1 among them, were found more frequent in patients than controls. Controls significantly exceeded multiple sclerosis patients in normalized Chao1 diversity.

TCR beta libraries were prepared from cDNA with unique molecular identifiers. MiXCR was run by TCRdb on the PCR reads, yielding one entry per CDR3 protein. In the table there are roughly 650,000 distinct CDR3 sequences, more than 50% of which are singletons. Germline trimming cut 5 bases from V and 3 bases from J; bases unmatched to any gene: 8. The CDR3 contains 15 residues. CDR1 and CDR2 from the germline V gene are DFQATT and SNEGSKA (reference sequence). In the case of this clonotype: The target antigen is unknown.

Material: blood. This TCR was recovered from a girl aged 2 to 10 with multiple sclerosis. This chain links TRBV20-1 with TRBJ2-1; 9 nucleotides agree with TRBD1. CDR3 DNA sequence: TGCAGTGCTTCACCGGGACAGGGCGTCTACAATGAGCAGTTCTTC. It specifies CSASPGQGVYNEQFF.